This T cell receptor (beta chain) derives from a study of blood T cell repertoires in COVID-19. Profiled with immunoSEQ multiplex PCR; TCRdb holds only in-frame clones, not every one. The sample shows roughly 260,000 clones, roughly 87% of them seen only once. This CDR3 contains 13 residues. Per the germline V gene, CDR1 is LGHDT and CDR2 is YNNKEL (reference sequence). The V gene end was trimmed by 3 bases and the J gene end by 6 bases; junction bases not matched to a gene: 3. This chain uses TRBV3-1 (or the pseudogene TRBV3-2) with TRBJ1-2, with 8 positions matching TRBD1. Specimen: peripheral blood. The receptor's source is a woman aged 45 to 65 who had recovered from COVID-19. The CDR3 is CASSHGQGNGYTF. The DNA for the CDR3 is TGTGCCAGCAGCCACGGACAGGGCAATGGCTACACCTTC.